This entry lists 26 T cell receptor beta chains sequenced from one sample in a study of blood T cell repertoires in COVID-19. Some clones are missing from TCRdb's copy, which holds only in-frame ones; the method was immunoSEQ multiplex PCR. Found here are 80,000 to 95,000 clones, around 86% of them singletons; the top ten hold 27%. The sequenced sample was peripheral blood. These receptors all stem from a man between 45 and 60 years old with active or convalescent COVID-19.

V usage is TRBV11-2 and J usage is TRBJ1-3, with a possible D match to TRBD1 (6 bases). The CDR3 has 18 amino acids. Germline V gene sequence: CDR1 SGHAT, CDR2 FQNNGV. The V end was cut by 6 bases, the J end by 3 bases, with 24 bases between. This CDR3 is CASRHHGIQGGGGNTIYF. DNA for the CDR3: TGTGCCAGCAGACATCACGGGATACAGGGTGGCGGTGGAAACACCATATATTTT. The full variable domain, rest sourced from reference TRBV11-2 and TRBJ1-3, is EAGVAQSPRYKIIEKRQSVAFWCNPISGHATLYWYQQILGQGPKLLIQFQNNGVVDDSQLPKDRFSAERLKGVDSTLKIQPAKLEDSAVYLCASRHHGIQGGGGNTIYFGEGSWLTVV.

This sequence joins TRBV24-1 and TRBJ2-3, with 9 nucleotides matching TRBD2. Germline V gives CDR1 KGHDR, CDR2 SFDVKD. J lost 1 base, V lost 3 bases, and 7 bases had no gene match. CDR3 size: 17 residues. CDR3 DNA: TGTGCCACCAGTGATGTAAAACGGACTAGCGGCACAGATACGCAGTATTTT. It encodes CATSDVKRTSGTDTQYF.

V and J are TRBV6-4 and TRBJ1-6; 7 bases line up with TRBD1. The ends lost 2 bases at V and 5 bases at J; junction bases unmatched: 0. This CDR3 has 14 residues. Germline V gene data show CDR1 as MRHNA and CDR2 as SNTAGT. The CDR3 bases are TGTGCCAGCAGTGACGACAGGGATAATTCACCCCTCCACTTT. This codes for CASSDDRDNSPLHF.

This sequence joins TRBV30 and TRBJ2-7; TRBD1 aligns across 10 bases. The V gene's germline CDR1 is GTSNPN and CDR2 SVGIG (reference sequence). V lost 3 bases to trimming and J lost 2 bases; unmatched junction nucleotides: 7. CDR3 length: 15 amino acids. CDR3 nucleotide sequence: TGTGCCTGGAGGGAACCGGGACAGGGGACCTACGAGCAGTACTTC. It is translated as CAWREPGQGTYEQYF. The full variable domain, its missing parts supplied by reference TRBV30 and TRBJ2-7, is SQTIHQWPATLVQPVGSPLSLECTVEGTSNPNLYWYRQAAGRGLQLLFYSVGIGQISSEVPQNLSASRPQDRQFILSSKKLLLSDSGFYLCAWREPGQGTYEQYFGPGTRLTVT.

The rearrangement uses TRBV2 and TRBJ2-5; D gene unclear. The CDR3 sequence is 13 residues long. Per the germline V gene, CDR1 is SNHLY and CDR2 is FYNNEI. Trimming removed 4 bases at V and 4 bases at J, with 10 bases between. The CDR3 sequence: CASSGSGRETQYF. The CDR3 DNA follows: TGTGCCAGCAGTGGGTCGGGTAGAGAGACCCAGTACTTC.

The CDR3 coding sequence is TGCGCCAGCAGGCCGGGACAGGTGGAAGAGACCCAGTACTTC. Translating it yields CASRPGQVEETQYF. This chain joins TRBV5-1 and TRBJ2-5; 8 bases are a match to TRBD1. The CDR3 runs 14 residues. V was clipped by 5 bases and J by 3 bases; unmatched bases: 6. The germline V gene has CDR1 SGHRS and CDR2 YFSETQ.

The V gene is TRBV2, the J gene TRBJ2-5, with 10 bases lining up with TRBD1. This CDR3 contains 14 residues. CDR1 is SNHLY and CDR2 is FYNNEI in the germline V gene. Trimming removed 3 bases from V and 5 bases from J; junction bases left unmatched: 3. The CDR3 region is CASSDDRGRETQYF. CDR3 nucleotide sequence: TGTGCCAGCAGTGATGACAGGGGGCGGGAGACCCAGTACTTC.

The gene calls are TRBV6-1 and TRBJ2-3, with D possibly matching TRBD1 (5 bases). CDR3 length equals 18 residues. V lost 0 bases and J lost 0, with 16 bases in between. Looked up from germline, CDR1 is MNHNS and CDR2 is SASEGT. CDR3 loop: CASSEAHQGSHSTDTQYF. CDR3 DNA sequence: TGTGCCAGCAGTGAAGCTCACCAGGGTTCCCACAGCACAGATACGCAGTATTTT.

The chain links TRBV30 to TRBJ1-2; possibly TRBD1 for D (6 bases). The V end was cut by 3 bases, the J end by 7 bases, with 15 bases between. Per the germline V gene, CDR1 is GTSNPN and CDR2 is SVGIG (reference sequence). This CDR3 is built from 13 residues. CDR3 residues: CAWRLQGRGGYTF. The DNA of the CDR3 is TGTGCCTGGAGGCTACAGGGAAGAGGTGGCTACACCTTC.

This clone has a single count. V and J are TRBV5-4 and TRBJ1-4, with D unresolved. The CDR3 is made up of 13 amino acids. From germline, CDR1 is SGHNT and CDR2 YYREEE (reference sequence). The ends were cut back, 0 bases at V and 5 bases at J, with 5 bases in the middle. The CDR3 sequence is CASSLGLNEKLFF. CDR3 nucleotides: TGTGCCAGCAGCTTGGGTCTGAATGAAAAACTGTTTTTT.

The chain carries TRBV28 and TRBJ2-7, with TRBD2 matching 12 bases. The germline gives CDR1 MDHEN, CDR2 SYDVKM. The CDR3 contains 14 residues. V lost 9 bases and J lost 2; bases outside the gene matches: 5. Written as DNA, the CDR3 is TGTGCCAGTTCTAGCGGGAGGGCCCCCTACGAGCAGTACTTC. This translates into CASSSGRAPYEQYF.

V is TRBV6-5 and J is TRBJ1-5; 8 nucleotides line up with TRBD1. The CDR3 is made up of 13 amino acids. Germline V gives CDR1 MNHEY, CDR2 SVGAGI. V shed 7 bases, J shed 6 bases, and the junction held 5 bases outside the gene matches. The CDR3 bases are TGTGCCAGCATGGCGACAGGGGTTCAGCCCCAGCATTTT. The encoded protein is CASMATGVQPQHF.

This clone turned up a few times. The chain carries TRBV19 and TRBJ2-4, with D maybe TRBD1 (5 bases). Germline V gene sequence: CDR1 LNHDA, CDR2 SQIVND (reference sequence). Trimming removed 5 bases at V and 0 bases at J, with 20 bases between. CDR3 length: 18 amino acids. CDR3 coding DNA: TGTGCCAGTAGTCCCTCGGTGGGGCAGATTCTAGCCAAAAACATTCAGTACTTC. This codes for CASSPSVGQILAKNIQYF.

This clone was recorded once. The chain couples TRBV2 to TRBJ1-2, with D possibly TRBD1 on 6 matching bases. The CDR3 runs to 12 residues. V shed 7 bases and J shed 4 bases, with 10 bases lying between them. The germline gives CDR1 SNHLY, CDR2 FYNNEI. The CDR3 DNA reads TGTGCCAGCAACCAGGGGTCCTATGGCTACACCTTC. Encoded protein: CASNQGSYGYTF.

The V and J genes are TRBV3-1 (or the pseudogene TRBV3-2) and TRBJ2-4; the match to TRBD1 covers 8 bases. Trimming at V came to 4 bases and at J to 2 bases, leaving 19 bases not matched to a gene. Germline CDR1 LGHDT, CDR2 YNNKEL (reference sequence). The CDR3 runs 20 residues. The CDR3 nucleotides are TGTGCCAGCAGCCTCGGACAGGGACTCTCCCCCCACTCATCCAAAAACATTCAGTACTTC. As protein: CASSLGQGLSPHSSKNIQYF.

This chain links TRBV6-2 or TRBV6-3 with TRBJ2-2, with TRBD2 as a possible D gene (5 bases). Per the germline V gene, CDR1 is MNHEY and CDR2 is SVGEGT. Trimming stripped 6 bases from V and 5 bases from J, with 19 bases between. The CDR3 is 16 residues long. CDR3 sequence (DNA): TGTGCCAGCAGCCACAATACGGGGTTTGGGACCGGGGAGCTGTTTTTT. It codes for CASSHNTGFGTGELFF.

This CDR3 is CASSPGQIAFEQFF. CDR3 nucleotides: TGTGCCAGTAGTCCGGGACAGATTGCCTTTGAGCAGTTCTTC. The chain recombines TRBV19 with TRBJ2-1, with 7 bases identical to TRBD1. V lost 5 bases, J lost 9 bases, and 10 bases stayed unmatched. This CDR3 is built from 14 residues. Germline V gene data show CDR1 as LNHDA and CDR2 as SQIVND (reference sequence).

V gene TRBV5-4 combines with J gene TRBJ1-3; no clear D gene. Trimming took 0 bases from V and 0 from J, leaving 13 bases between them. This CDR3 is built from 17 residues. Per germline, CDR1 SGHNT and CDR2 YYREEE (reference sequence). DNA for the CDR3: TGTGCCAGCAGCTTGGAGATCGGTTCGAGCTCTGGAAACACCATATATTTT. This gives the protein CASSLEIGSSSGNTIYF.

This chain joins TRBV19 and TRBJ2-2; TRBD1 matches at 7 bases. CDR1 is LNHDA and CDR2 is SQIVND in the germline V gene (reference sequence). This CDR3 spans 12 amino acids. With 6 bases clipped from V and 8 bases from J, the junction kept 3 bases outside the gene matches. CDR3 in DNA: TGTGCCAGTAGACACAGGGGAGGGGAGCTGTTTTTT. It is translated as CASRHRGGELFF.

The V call is TRBV28, the J call TRBJ2-7, with 7 nucleotides matching TRBD2. Germline trimming cut 11 bases from V and 2 bases from J; bases unmatched to any gene: 9. The CDR3 consists of 13 residues. The germline gives CDR1 MDHEN, CDR2 SYDVKM. DNA for the CDR3: TGTGCCTCTGAGACCGGGGGGACCTACGAGCAGTACTTC. This codes for CASETGGTYEQYF.

The sample holds a few counts of this clone. V gene TRBV28 combines with J gene TRBJ1-2; 8 bases map to TRBD1. The CDR3 loop spans 11 amino acids. Trimming cost V 8 bases and J 5 bases; bases outside gene matches: 1. CDR1 and CDR2 (germline): MDHEN, SYDVKM. CDR3 coding DNA: TGTGCCAGCCGGACAGGGTATGGCTACACCTTC. This encodes CASRTGYGYTF.

This sequence joins TRBV5-1 and TRBJ2-3; 11 bases are a match to TRBD2. Per germline, CDR1 SGHRS and CDR2 YFSETQ. J gave up 1 base and V 0 bases, and 4 bases lay outside the gene matches. The CDR3 is 17 amino acids. CDR3 region: CASSLGSGLAGTDTQYF. The CDR3 region has the DNA TGCGCCAGCAGCTTGGGGTCGGGACTAGCGGGCACAGATACGCAGTATTTT.

The J gene is TRBJ2-3, the V gene TRBV6-1; perhaps TRBD1 as D (5 bases). The CDR3 loop spans 17 amino acids. The germline gives CDR1 MNHNS, CDR2 SASEGT. Between the trimmed V and J ends, which lost 0 bases and 0 bases, there was a span of 13 bases. The CDR3 is CASSEALRTFSTDTQYF. In DNA form, the CDR3 reads TGTGCCAGCAGTGAAGCTTTAAGGACATTTAGCACAGATACGCAGTATTTT.

J is TRBJ2-5 and V is TRBV6-5; 7 bases map to TRBD1. This CDR3 has 15 residues. Germline V gene lookup returns CDR1 MNHEY and CDR2 SVGAGI. V shed 4 bases, J shed 5 bases, and the junction held 10 bases outside the gene matches. CDR3 nucleotides: TGTGCCAGCAGTTGGGGGACAGACACCCGGGAGACCCAGTACTTC. It is translated as CASSWGTDTRETQYF.

This clone was counted a single time. The chain employs TRBV7-8 and TRBJ1-5; D is possibly TRBD1 (6 bases). The CDR3 extends over 14 amino acids. V lost 2 bases to trimming and J lost 6 bases, with 11 bases between them. Germline-derived CDR1 and CDR2 are SGHVS and FQNEAQ. The CDR3 DNA reads as TGTGCCAGCAGCTTATCGACAGGACTTCAGCCCCAGCATTTT. It specifies CASSLSTGLQPQHF.

The J gene is TRBJ1-1, the V gene TRBV7-9; possible D gene TRBD1, 6 bases. The CDR3 extends over 14 amino acids. Germline CDR1 SEHNR, CDR2 FQNEAQ (reference sequence). Trimming stripped 8 bases from V and 3 bases from J, with 16 bases between. CDR3 sequence: CASLNLGGDTEAFF. For the CDR3, the DNA is TGTGCCAGCTTAAATTTAGGGGGTGACACTGAAGCTTTCTTT.